Presented here are 16 T cell receptor beta chains from one specimen sequenced in a study of siplizumab effects on memory and regulatory T cells. TCRdb's table, derived via immunoSEQ multiplex PCR, lists solely in-frame clones and lacks some. This table holds over 55,000 clones, less than 90% found once. Sample: memory CD4+ T cells sorted from blood. These receptors originate from a human donor in good health.

This chain uses TRBV9 with TRBJ1-4; 7 nucleotides match TRBD1. Germline CDR1 SGDLS, CDR2 YYNGEE. Trimming took 1 base from V and 6 from J; bases not matched to a gene: 6. The CDR3 length is 15 residues. The CDR3 is CASSVNRGGHEKLFF. DNA of the CDR3: TGTGCCAGCAGCGTAAACAGGGGAGGGCATGAAAAACTGTTTTTT.

The chain employs TRBV27 and TRBJ1-2; 8 nucleotides agree with TRBD1. CDR3 length equals 15 residues. Germline CDR1 MNHEY, CDR2 SMNVEV (reference sequence). V shed 4 bases and J 2 bases; nucleotides not matched to a gene: 6. CDR3 sequence (DNA): TGTGCCAGCAGTTCCGGGACAGGAGGGAACTATGGCTACACCTTC. Translated: CASSSGTGGNYGYTF.

The CDR3 is CASSPLGRLDGTEAFF. DNA of the CDR3: TGTGCCAGCAGCCCCCTCGGGCGGCTCGATGGAACTGAAGCTTTCTTT. J is TRBJ1-1 and V is TRBV7-9; no definite D call. There are 16 residues in the CDR3. The germline V and J ends were trimmed by 5 bases and 5 bases, with 21 bases remaining between them. Germline values: CDR1 SEHNR, CDR2 FQNEAQ (reference sequence).

CDR3 coding DNA: TGTGCCAGCAATGGCAGGGGAAGGGACACCGGGGAGCTGTTTTTT. Translation gives CASNGRGRDTGELFF. The chain carries TRBV2 and TRBJ2-2; possibly TRBD1 for D (6 bases). The CDR3 contains 15 residues. In germline, CDR1 is SNHLY, CDR2 FYNNEI. V shed 7 bases and J shed 3 bases, with 15 bases lying between them.

The V gene is TRBV5-1, the J gene TRBJ1-6; TRBD1 matches at 9 bases. The CDR3 is 14 residues long. After removal of 3 bases from V and 7 bases from J, the junction contained 2 bases not matched to a gene. Per the germline V gene, CDR1 is SGHRS and CDR2 is YFSETQ. CDR3 sequence (DNA): TGCGCCAGCAGCTCCGGGACAGGGAATTCACCCCTCCACTTT. Encoded protein: CASSSGTGNSPLHF.

The gene calls are TRBV7-3 and TRBJ2-3, with a weak D call TRBD2 (6 bases). CDR1 and CDR2 from the germline V gene are SGHTA and FQGTGA. Trimming pared 3 bases from V and 1 base from J, leaving 14 bases between. The length of the CDR3 is 16 residues. The CDR3 here is CASSFMGLGGTDTQYF. The CDR3 coding sequence is TGTGCCAGCAGCTTTATGGGACTTGGGGGCACAGATACGCAGTATTTT.

The V and J genes are TRBV19 and TRBJ2-3, with 8 bases matching TRBD1. The ends lost 5 bases at V and 4 bases at J; junction bases unmatched: 5. Germline values: CDR1 LNHDA, CDR2 SQIVND (reference sequence). The CDR3 consists of 14 residues. CDR3 residues: CASSSIQGADTQYF. The CDR3 DNA is TGTGCCAGTAGTTCGATACAGGGGGCAGATACGCAGTATTTT.

The chain couples TRBV7-9 to TRBJ2-7, with 8 bases aligning to TRBD2. The CDR3 runs to 17 residues. The germline CDR1 and CDR2 sequences are SEHNR and FQNEAQ (reference sequence). With V trimmed by 1 base and J by 7 bases, 15 bases remained unmatched. Written as DNA, the CDR3 is TGTGCCAGCAGCTTAGTCGGAAGGCTGGCGGGGGGCGGAGAGCAGTACTTC. Amino acids: CASSLVGRLAGGGEQYF.

V is TRBV18 and J is TRBJ2-1; no clear D gene. CDR3 length equals 11 residues. V shed 3 bases and J shed 8 bases, with 5 bases lying between them. The germline V gene has CDR1 KGHSH and CDR2 LQKENI. The CDR3 region is CASSPEYEQFF. The CDR3 nucleotides read TGTGCCAGCTCACCTGAATATGAGCAGTTCTTC. Filled out from reference TRBV18 and TRBJ2-1, the complete variable domain reads NAGVMQNPRHLVRRRGQEARLRCSPMKGHSHVYWYRQLPEEGLKFMVYLQKENIIDESGMPKERFSAEFPKEGPSILRIQQVVRGDSAAYFCASSPEYEQFFGPGTRLTVL.

This sequence joins TRBV5-1 and TRBJ2-1, with D perhaps matching TRBD2 (5 bases). Trimming took 0 bases from V and 9 from J, leaving 7 bases between them. CDR3 size: 12 residues. CDR1 and CDR2 from the germline V gene are SGHRS and YFSETQ. CDR3: CASSLGGIEQFF. CDR3 in DNA: TGCGCCAGCAGCTTGGGAGGGATTGAGCAGTTCTTC.

The V and J genes are TRBV7-2 and TRBJ2-7; D is unclear. With 0 bases removed from V and 6 bases from J, the gap between germline ends came to 9 bases. CDR3 size: 13 residues. CDR1 is SGHTA, CDR2 FQGNSA, per germline. The CDR3 bases are TGTGCCAGCAGCTTAGCGCTGGTAGGCGAGCAGTACTTC. Translating gives CASSLALVGEQYF.

The chain is built from TRBV4-2 and TRBJ2-5, with 12 bases fitting TRBD2. The CDR3 loop spans 15 amino acids. V was pared by 2 bases and J by 3 bases, with 1 base of the junction left unmatched. CDR1 is LGHNA and CDR2 is YNFKEQ in the germline V gene. This chain's CDR3 is CASSQTSGGKETQYF. CDR3 sequence (DNA): TGTGCCAGCAGCCAAACTAGCGGGGGGAAAGAGACCCAGTACTTC.

A few counts support this clone. The chain couples TRBV2 to TRBJ2-1; no clear D. The V gene's germline CDR1 is SNHLY and CDR2 FYNNEI. This CDR3 comprises 15 residues. Trimming took off 3 bases at V and 3 bases at J, with 12 bases between the two ends. CDR3 bases: TGTGCCAGCAGTGATCAGAATCGCGTCTACAATGAGCAGTTCTTC. Translating gives CASSDQNRVYNEQFF.

The chain joins TRBV14 to TRBJ1-4, with D perhaps TRBD1 (5 bases). From germline, CDR1 is SGHDN and CDR2 FVKESK. The CDR3 spans 15 residues. Trimming removed 1 base at V and 7 bases at J, with 13 bases between. The CDR3 sequence is CASSQVMGLGEKLFF. Written as DNA, the CDR3 is TGTGCCAGCAGCCAAGTTATGGGGCTCGGTGAAAAACTGTTTTTT.

The chain links TRBV5-1 to TRBJ2-7; D ambiguous. V lost 1 base, J lost 3 bases, and 14 bases lay in between. This CDR3 is 15 amino acids long. Germline V gene sequence: CDR1 SGHRS, CDR2 YFSETQ. CDR3 bases: TGCGCCAGCAGCTTGAGTCAGGCCAACAACTACGAGCAGTACTTC. Translation gives CASSLSQANNYEQYF.

This clone was detected once. This chain connects TRBV5-6 to TRBJ1-5; D uncertain. The V and J ends lost 1 base and 1 base respectively, with 3 bases between them. This CDR3 comprises 13 residues. Germline V gives CDR1 SGHDT, CDR2 YYEEEE. CDR3 bases: TGTGCCAGCAGCTTGCAAAGCAATCAGCCCCAGCATTTT. Translation gives CASSLQSNQPQHF.